This TCR beta chain appears in the sequencing data of a study of human T cells and chemical hapten exposure. About the study: The sensitizing agent was 2% DPC, placed on roughly 2 cm by roughly 2 cm of upper inner arm skin.

MiXCR, run by TCRdb on the RACE reads, gives a single entry per CDR3 protein. Among 62,000 or so distinct CDR3 sequences, roughly 9.8% were seen once, and the ten largest hold 5.2%. The time point was: pre-sensitization, week 0. Documented treatment: therapeutic diphenylcyclopropenone sensitization with weekly scalp DPC. Ahead of each patch test application, blood was drawn. Researchers extracted total RNA from unfractionated whole blood. The V and J ends lost 7 bases and 5 bases respectively, with 18 bases between them. The CDR3 totals 13 residues. Per germline, CDR1 SQVTM and CDR2 ANQGSEA. The starting material was whole blood, obtained in connection with sensitization to the hapten diphenylcyclopropenone (DPC). This chain connects TRBV29-1 to TRBJ2-7; D is perhaps TRBD1 (7 bases). This sequence was found in a woman aged 50 to 60 with alopecia areata. Some clones in this sample may be carry-over from other donors' samples. Here the CDR3 reads CSGGETGRDEQYF. DNA for the CDR3: TGCAGCGGCGGGGAGACAGGGCGGGACGAGCAGTACTTC.